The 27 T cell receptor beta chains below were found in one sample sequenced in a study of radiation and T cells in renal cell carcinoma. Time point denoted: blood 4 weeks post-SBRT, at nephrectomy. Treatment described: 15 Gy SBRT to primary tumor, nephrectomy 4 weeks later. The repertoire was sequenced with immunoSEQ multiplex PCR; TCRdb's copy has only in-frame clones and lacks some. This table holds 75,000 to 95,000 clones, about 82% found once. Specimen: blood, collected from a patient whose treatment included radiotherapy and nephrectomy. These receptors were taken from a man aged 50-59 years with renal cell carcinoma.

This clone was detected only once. CDR3 region: CASSGRQRTDTQYF. Written as DNA, the CDR3 is TGTGCCAGCAGTGGCCGACAACGCACAGATACGCAGTATTTT. The rearrangement links TRBV2 to TRBJ2-3; D is unclear. From germline, CDR1 is SNHLY and CDR2 FYNNEI. The CDR3 runs 14 residues. Trimming cost V 4 bases and J 1 base, with 9 bases left between them.

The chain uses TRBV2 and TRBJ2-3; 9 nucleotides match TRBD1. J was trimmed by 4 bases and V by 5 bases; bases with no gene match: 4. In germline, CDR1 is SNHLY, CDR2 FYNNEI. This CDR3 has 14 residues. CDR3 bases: TGTGCCAGCAGTAGACAGGGGGGCCCAGATACGCAGTATTTT. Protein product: CASSRQGGPDTQYF.

The CDR3 protein is CASSLDPSTGELFF. CDR3 in DNA: TGCGCCAGCAGCTTGGACCCGAGCACCGGGGAGCTGTTTTTT. The chain couples TRBV5-1 to TRBJ2-2, with D unresolved. The V end was cut by 0 bases, the J end by 4 bases, with 7 bases between. The CDR3 has 14 residues. Germline assignment: CDR1 SGHRS and CDR2 YFSETQ.

CDR3 in DNA: TGTGCCAGCAGCTTAGAATGGAGGGGGGATACGCAGTATTTT. Translation: CASSLEWRGDTQYF. V and J are TRBV7-2 and TRBJ2-3, with D perhaps being TRBD1 or TRBD2 (6 bases each). The CDR3 covers 14 residues. Trimming removed 1 base from V and 6 bases from J, with 11 bases in between. Germline V gene lookup returns CDR1 SGHTA and CDR2 FQGNSA. The variable domain in full, completed from reference TRBV7-2 and TRBJ2-3, reads GAGVSQSPSNKVTEKGKDVELRCDPISGHTALYWYRQSLGQGLEFLIYFQGNSAPDKSGLPSDRFSAERTGGSVSTLTIQRTQQEDSAVYLCASSLEWRGDTQYFGPGTRLTVL.

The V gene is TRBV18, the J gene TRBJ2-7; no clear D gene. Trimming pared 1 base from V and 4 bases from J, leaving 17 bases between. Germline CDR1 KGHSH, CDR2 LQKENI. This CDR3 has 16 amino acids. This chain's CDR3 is CASSPLADPRSYEQYF. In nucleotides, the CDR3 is TGTGCCAGCTCACCACTGGCCGATCCCCGTTCTTACGAGCAGTACTTC.

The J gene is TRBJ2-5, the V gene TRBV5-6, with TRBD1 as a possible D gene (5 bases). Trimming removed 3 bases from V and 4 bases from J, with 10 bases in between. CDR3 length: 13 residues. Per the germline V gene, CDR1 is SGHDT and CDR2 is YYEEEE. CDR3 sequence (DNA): TGTGCCAGCAGCTACGGTAGGGGAGAGACCCAGTACTTC. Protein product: CASSYGRGETQYF.

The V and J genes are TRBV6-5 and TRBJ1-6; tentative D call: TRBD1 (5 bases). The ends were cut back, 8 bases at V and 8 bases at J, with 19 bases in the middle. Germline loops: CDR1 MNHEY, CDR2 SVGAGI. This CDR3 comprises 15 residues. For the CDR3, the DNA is TGTGCCAGCCGACTCCGGAGGGAACAGGATTCACCCCTCCACTTT. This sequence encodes CASRLRREQDSPLHF.

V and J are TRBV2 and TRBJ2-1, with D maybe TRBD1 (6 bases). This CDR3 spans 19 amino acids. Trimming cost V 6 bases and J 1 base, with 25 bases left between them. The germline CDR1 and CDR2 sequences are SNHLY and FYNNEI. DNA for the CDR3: TGTGCCAGCAGCGATGGGGTCCCTAGGGGGATAGGGTCCTACAATGAGCAGTTCTTC. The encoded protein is CASSDGVPRGIGSYNEQFF. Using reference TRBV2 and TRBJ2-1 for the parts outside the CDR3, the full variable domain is EPEVTQTPSHQVTQMGQEVILRCVPISNHLYFYWYRQILGQKVEFLVSFYNNEISEKSEIFDDQFSVERPDGSNFTLKIRSTKLEDSAMYFCASSDGVPRGIGSYNEQFFGPGTRLTVL.

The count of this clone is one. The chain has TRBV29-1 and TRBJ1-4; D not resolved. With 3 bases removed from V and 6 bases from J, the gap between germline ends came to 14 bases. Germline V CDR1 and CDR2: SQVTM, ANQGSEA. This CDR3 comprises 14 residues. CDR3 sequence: CSVEFPGEDEKLFF. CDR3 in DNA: TGCAGCGTTGAGTTCCCCGGGGAAGATGAAAAACTGTTTTTT.

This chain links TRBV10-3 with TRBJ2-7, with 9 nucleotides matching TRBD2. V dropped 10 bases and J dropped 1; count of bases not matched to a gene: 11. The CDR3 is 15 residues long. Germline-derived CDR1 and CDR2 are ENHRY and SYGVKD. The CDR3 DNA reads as TGTGCCACGGCGTGGAGCCTAGCGGGATCCTACGAGCAGTACTTC. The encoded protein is CATAWSLAGSYEQYF.

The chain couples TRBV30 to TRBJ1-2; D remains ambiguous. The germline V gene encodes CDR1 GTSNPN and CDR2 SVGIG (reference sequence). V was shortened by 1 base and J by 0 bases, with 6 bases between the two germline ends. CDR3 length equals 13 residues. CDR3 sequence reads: CAWSEYANYGYTF. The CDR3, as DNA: TGTGCCTGGAGTGAGTATGCTAACTATGGCTACACCTTC.

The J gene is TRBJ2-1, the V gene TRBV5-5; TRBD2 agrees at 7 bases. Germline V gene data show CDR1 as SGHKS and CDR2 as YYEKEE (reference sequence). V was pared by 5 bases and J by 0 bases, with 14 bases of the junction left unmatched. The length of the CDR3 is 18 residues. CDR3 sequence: CASRDPGGYVSSYNEQFF. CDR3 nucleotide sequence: TGTGCCAGCAGAGATCCGGGAGGATATGTGAGCTCCTACAATGAGCAGTTCTTC.

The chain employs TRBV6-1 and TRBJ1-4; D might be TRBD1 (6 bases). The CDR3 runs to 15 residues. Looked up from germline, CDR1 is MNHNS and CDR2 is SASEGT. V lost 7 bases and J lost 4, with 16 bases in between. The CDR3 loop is CASIFSGTHNEKLFF. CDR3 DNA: TGTGCCAGCATTTTTTCCGGGACACATAATGAAAAACTGTTTTTT.

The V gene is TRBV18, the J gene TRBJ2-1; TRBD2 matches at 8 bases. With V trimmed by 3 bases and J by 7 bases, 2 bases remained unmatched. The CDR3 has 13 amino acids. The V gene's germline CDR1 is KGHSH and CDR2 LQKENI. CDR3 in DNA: TGTGCCAGCTCACCTGGACTAGCTAATGAGCAGTTCTTC. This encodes CASSPGLANEQFF.

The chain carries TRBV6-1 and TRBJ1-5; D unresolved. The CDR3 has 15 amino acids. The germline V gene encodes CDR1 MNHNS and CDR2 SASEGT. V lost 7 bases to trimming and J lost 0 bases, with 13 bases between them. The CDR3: CASKVIQNSNQPQHF. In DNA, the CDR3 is TGTGCCAGCAAGGTTATACAGAATAGCAATCAGCCCCAGCATTTT.

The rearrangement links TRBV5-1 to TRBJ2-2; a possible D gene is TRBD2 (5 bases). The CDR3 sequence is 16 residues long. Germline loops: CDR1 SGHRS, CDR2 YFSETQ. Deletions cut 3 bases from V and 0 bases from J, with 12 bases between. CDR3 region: CASSWRIPANTGELFF. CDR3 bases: TGCGCCAGCAGCTGGAGGATCCCCGCGAACACCGGGGAGCTGTTTTTT.

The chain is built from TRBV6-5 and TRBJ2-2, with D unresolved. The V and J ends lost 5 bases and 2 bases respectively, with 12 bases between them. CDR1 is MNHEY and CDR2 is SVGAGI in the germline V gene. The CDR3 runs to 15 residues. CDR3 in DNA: TGTGCCAGCAGTCACAAGCGCCGAAACACCGGGGAGCTGTTTTTT. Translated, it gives CASSHKRRNTGELFF.

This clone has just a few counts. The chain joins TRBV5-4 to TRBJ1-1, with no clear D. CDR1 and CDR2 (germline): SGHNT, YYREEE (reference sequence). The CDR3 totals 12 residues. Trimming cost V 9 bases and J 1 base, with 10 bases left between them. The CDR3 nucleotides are TGTGCCATCGTAACAGCGAACACTGAAGCTTTCTTT. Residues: CAIVTANTEAFF.

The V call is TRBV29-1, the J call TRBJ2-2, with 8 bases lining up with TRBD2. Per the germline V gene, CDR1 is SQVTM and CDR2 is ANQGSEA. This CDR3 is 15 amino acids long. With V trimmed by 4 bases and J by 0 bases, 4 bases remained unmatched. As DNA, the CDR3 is TGCAGCGTTGGCGGGGGGCAGCCGAACACCGGGGAGCTGTTTTTT. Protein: CSVGGGQPNTGELFF.

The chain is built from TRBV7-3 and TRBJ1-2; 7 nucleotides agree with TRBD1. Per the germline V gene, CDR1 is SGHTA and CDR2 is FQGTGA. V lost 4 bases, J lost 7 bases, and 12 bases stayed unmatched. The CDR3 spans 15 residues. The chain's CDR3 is CASSSLERQGSGYTF. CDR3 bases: TGTGCCAGCAGCTCGCTCGAGAGACAGGGCTCTGGCTACACCTTC.

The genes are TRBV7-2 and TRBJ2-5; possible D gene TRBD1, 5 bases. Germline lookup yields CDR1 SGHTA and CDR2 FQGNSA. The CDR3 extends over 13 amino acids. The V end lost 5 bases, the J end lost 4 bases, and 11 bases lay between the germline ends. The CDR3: CASSRQNGETQYF. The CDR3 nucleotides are TGTGCCAGCAGCAGACAGAACGGAGAGACCCAGTACTTC.

The CDR3 DNA reads as TGTGCCAGCAGCTCCCTCACAGATACGCAGTATTTT. Its protein is CASSSLTDTQYF. The J gene is TRBJ2-3, the V gene TRBV7-9; D is unclear. The CDR3 sequence is 12 residues long. Trimming took 4 bases from V and 2 from J, leaving 4 bases between them. Germline V gives CDR1 SEHNR, CDR2 FQNEAQ (reference sequence).

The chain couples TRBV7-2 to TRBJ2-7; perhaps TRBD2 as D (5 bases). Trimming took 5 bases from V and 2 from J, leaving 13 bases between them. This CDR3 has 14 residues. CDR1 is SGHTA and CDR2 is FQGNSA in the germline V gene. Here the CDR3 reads CASSSGLITYEQYF. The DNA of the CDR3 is TGTGCCAGCAGCAGTGGACTGATCACCTACGAGCAGTACTTC.

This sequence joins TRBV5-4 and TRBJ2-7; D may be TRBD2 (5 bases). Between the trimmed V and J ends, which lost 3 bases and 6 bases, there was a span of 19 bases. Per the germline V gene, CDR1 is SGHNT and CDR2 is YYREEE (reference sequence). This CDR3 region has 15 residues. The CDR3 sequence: CASSSKTVDRGEQYF. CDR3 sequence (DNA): TGTGCCAGCAGCTCTAAGACGGTCGATCGGGGCGAGCAGTACTTC.

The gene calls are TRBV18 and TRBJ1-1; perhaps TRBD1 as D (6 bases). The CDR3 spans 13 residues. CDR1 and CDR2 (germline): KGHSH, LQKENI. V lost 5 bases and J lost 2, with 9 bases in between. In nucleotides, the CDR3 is TGTGCCAGCTCAGTACAGGGAAACACTGAAGCTTTCTTT. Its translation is CASSVQGNTEAFF.

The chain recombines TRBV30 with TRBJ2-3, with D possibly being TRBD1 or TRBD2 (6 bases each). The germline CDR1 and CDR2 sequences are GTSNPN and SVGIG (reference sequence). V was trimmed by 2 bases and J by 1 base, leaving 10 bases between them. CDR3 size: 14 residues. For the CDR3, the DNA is TGTGCCTGGAGTTGGGGGGCGGGCACAGATACGCAGTATTTT. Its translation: CAWSWGAGTDTQYF. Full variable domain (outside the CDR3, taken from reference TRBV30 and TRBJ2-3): SQTIHQWPATLVQPVGSPLSLECTVEGTSNPNLYWYRQAAGRGLQLLFYSVGIGQISSEVPQNLSASRPQDRQFILSSKKLLLSDSGFYLCAWSWGAGTDTQYFGPGTRLTVL.

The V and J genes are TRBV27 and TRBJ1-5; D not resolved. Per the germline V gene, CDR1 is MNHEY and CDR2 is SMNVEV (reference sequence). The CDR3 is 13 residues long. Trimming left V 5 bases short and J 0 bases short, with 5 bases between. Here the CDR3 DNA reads TGTGCCAGCAGTCACGATAGCAATCAGCCCCAGCATTTT. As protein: CASSHDSNQPQHF.